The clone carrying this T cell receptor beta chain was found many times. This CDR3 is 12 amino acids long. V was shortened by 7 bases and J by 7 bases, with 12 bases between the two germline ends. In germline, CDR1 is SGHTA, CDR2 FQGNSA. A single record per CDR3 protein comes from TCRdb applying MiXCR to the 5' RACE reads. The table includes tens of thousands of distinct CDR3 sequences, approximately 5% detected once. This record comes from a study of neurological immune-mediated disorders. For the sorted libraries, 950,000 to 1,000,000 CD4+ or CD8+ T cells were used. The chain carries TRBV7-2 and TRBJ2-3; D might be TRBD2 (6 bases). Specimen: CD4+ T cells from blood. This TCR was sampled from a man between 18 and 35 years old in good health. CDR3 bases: TGTGCCAGCACCCCCGGGACTTATACGCAGTATTTT. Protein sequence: CASTPGTYTQYF.